Listed below are T cell receptor beta chains from one sample, sequenced in a study of blood T cell repertoires in COVID-19. Data came from immunoSEQ multiplex PCR; TCRdb stores just in-frame clones and leaves some out. The top ten clones hold 2.6% of a sample with more than 60,000 clones, approximately 79% of them seen once. Sequencing used peripheral blood. These receptors were collected from a human donor with acute or convalescent COVID-19. The donor label of this sample is uncertain. Each CDR3 is given with its conserved first and last residue. D genes are given only for firm matches. Only part of the rows carry a size: once, few, many, or a class if the clone is expanded.

abundance	v_gene	len	j_gene	d_gene	CDR3aa	CDR3nt
many	TRBV5-6	15	TRBJ2-4	-	CASSLRVLAKNIQYF	TGTGCCAGCAGCCTGAGAGTCCTAGCCAAAAACATTCAGTACTTC
-	TRBV2	13	TRBJ2-1	-	CASRVVRGAEQFF	TGTGCCAGCAGAGTCGTCAGGGGGGCCGAGCAGTTCTTC
-	TRBV9	16	TRBJ2-3	-	CASSSTFWGELDTQYF	TGTGCCAGCAGCTCCACTTTTTGGGGGGAGTTAGATACGCAGTATTTT
-	TRBV11-1	15	TRBJ2-5	TRBD1	CASSVEGTGGETQYF	TGTGCCAGCAGCGTAGAGGGGACAGGGGGCGAGACCCAGTACTTC
-	TRBV7-8	15	TRBJ2-1	-	CASSLGPSPYNEQFF	TGTGCCAGCAGCTTAGGGCCCTCGCCCTACAATGAGCAGTTCTTC
few	TRBV6-1	15	TRBJ2-5	TRBD2	CASSEGLAGGETQYF	TGTGCCAGCAGTGAGGGACTAGCGGGAGGTGAGACCCAGTACTTC
-	TRBV30	14	TRBJ1-6	-	CAWSVSAGRSPLHF	TGTGCCTGGAGTGTATCGGCAGGGCGTTCACCCCTCCACTTT
-	TRBV5-6	19	TRBJ2-5	TRBD2	CASSLLWAAGGFSMETQYF	TGTGCCAGCAGCTTGTTGTGGGCAGCGGGAGGGTTTAGTATGGAGACCCAGTACTTC
many	TRBV15	15	TRBJ2-7	TRBD1	CATSRGRQGSHEQYF	TGTGCCACCAGCAGAGGGAGACAGGGTTCACACGAGCAGTACTTC
-	TRBV14	16	TRBJ2-3	TRBD2	CASSPRRPSGTDTQYF	TGTGCCAGCAGCCCCAGAAGGCCTAGCGGGACAGATACGCAGTATTTT
-	TRBV6-5	14	TRBJ2-4	-	CASSPDPRQSPAYF	TGTGCCAGCAGCCCAGATCCGCGACAGTCCCCAGCGTACTTC
-	TRBV19	14	TRBJ1-1	-	CASSIQVVTAEAFF	TGTGCCAGTAGTATACAAGTCGTAACGGCTGAAGCTTTCTTT
-	TRBV6-5	13	TRBJ1-6	-	CASTSRGASPLHF	TGTGCCAGCACGTCCAGGGGAGCCTCACCCCTCCACTTT
-	TRBV19	15	TRBJ1-2	TRBD1	CASQTWTGANYGYTF	TGTGCCAGCCAAACCTGGACAGGAGCTAACTATGGCTACACCTTC
-	TRBV28	14	TRBJ2-2	TRBD1	CAITGTANTGELFF	TGTGCCATCACCGGGACAGCGAACACCGGGGAGCTGTTTTTT
-	TRBV5-1	15	TRBJ2-5	-	CASSLQGHSQETQYF	TGCGCCAGCAGCTTACAGGGACATTCACAAGAGACCCAGTACTTC
-	TRBV11-2	14	TRBJ2-4	-	CASSPYRGSDIQYF	TGTGCCAGCAGTCCCTATCGGGGGTCGGACATTCAGTACTTC
many	TRBV6-1	14	TRBJ1-3	-	CASSERTVRNTIYF	TGTGCCAGCAGTGAGCGGACAGTTAGAAACACCATATATTTT
few	TRBV4-2	15	TRBJ2-7	TRBD1	CASSLVWDRTHEQYF	TGTGCCAGCAGCCTTGTGTGGGACAGGACCCACGAGCAGTACTTC
-	TRBV5-1	14	TRBJ2-3	-	CASSLGGITDTQYF	TGCGCCAGCAGCTTGGGGGGCATCACAGATACGCAGTATTTT
-	TRBV21-1	14	TRBJ1-2	-	CASNRDRGSDGYTF	TGTGCCAGCAACCGGGACAGGGGATCCGATGGCTACACCTTC
few	TRBV2	14	TRBJ1-2	-	CASSEAGAGYGYTF	TGTGCCAGCAGTGAAGCGGGCGCGGGCTATGGCTACACCTTC
-	TRBV15	15	TRBJ2-3	-	CATSRERPGTDTQYF	TGTGCCACCAGCAGAGAACGCCCGGGCACAGATACGCAGTATTTT
few	TRBV27	14	TRBJ2-3	-	CASSLEQATDTQYF	TGTGCCAGCAGTTTAGAGCAGGCCACAGATACGCAGTATTTT
few	TRBV5-1	14	TRBJ1-6	-	CASKDGQNNSPLHF	TGCGCCAGCAAGGACGGACAGAATAATTCACCCCTCCACTTT
-	TRBV28	15	TRBJ1-5	-	CASSSGGGGRQPQHF	TGTGCCAGCAGTTCCGGTGGCGGGGGCAGGCAGCCCCAGCATTTT
-	TRBV28	15	TRBJ1-6	-	CASTFSGQMNSPLHF	TGTGCCAGCACTTTTAGTGGACAGATGAATTCACCCCTCCACTTT
-	TRBV14	18	TRBJ2-1	TRBD2	CASSHRLAGDKSYNEQFF	TGTGCCAGCAGCCACCGACTAGCGGGAGATAAGTCCTACAATGAGCAGTTCTTC
-	TRBV6-5	14	TRBJ2-1	-	CASSYSAGEDEQFF	TGTGCCAGCAGTTACTCCGCAGGGGAAGATGAGCAGTTCTTC